This T cell receptor beta chain was captured in a study of blood T cell repertoires in COVID-19. Study as a whole: The study drew acute and convalescent COVID-19 samples from the United States, Italy and Spain.

How the authors handled the data: Cell counts per sample came from amplifying reference gene primers. TCRdb's table, derived via immunoSEQ multiplex PCR, lists solely in-frame clones and lacks some. The V and J calls and clone size were taken over from that table, and D and trimming were inferred from the DNA. The sample yields approximately 300,000 clones, around 90% seen once. Assignments of participants to cohorts depended upon their own reported clinical history. The CDR3 covers 12 residues. Looked up from germline, CDR1 is GTSNPN and CDR2 is SVGIG (reference sequence). Trimming at V came to 8 bases and at J to 0 bases, leaving 3 bases not matched to a gene.

Sequencing was performed on PBMCs or T cells enriched from blood (not recorded which). This TCR was recovered from a woman aged 18-30 years with acute COVID-19. V usage is TRBV30 and J usage is TRBJ1-1; 7 positions agree with TRBD1. DNA for the CDR3: TGTGCCGAAGACAGGGTGAACACTGAAGCTTTCTTT. It encodes CAEDRVNTEAFF.